The clone carrying this TCR beta chain was seen many times. RNA transcripts served as template for amplifying TCR beta CDR3 sequences. The authors performed first-round RT-PCR with HTBI primers and then a second-round multiplex PCR. Each CDR3 protein is one row after TCRdb ran MiXCR on the multiplex PCR reads. In the table there are about 400,000 distinct CDR3 sequences, around 16% of which are singletons. CDR3 length: 14 residues. The ends were cut back, 7 bases at V and 7 bases at J, with 14 bases in the middle. Germline V gene lookup returns CDR1 MNHEY and CDR2 SMNVEV (reference sequence). This entry belongs to a study of Graves' ophthalmopathy and Graves' hyperthyroidism.

Sequenced input: peripheral blood. This receptor was taken from a woman younger than 35 with Graves' ophthalmopathy. This chain links TRBV27 with TRBJ1-6; the D is unclear. The CDR3 coding sequence is TGTGCCAGCACTAAGAGGGTTTCCAATTCACCCCTCCACTTT. As protein: CASTKRVSNSPLHF.